One sample yielded the 15 T cell receptor beta chains listed below, sequenced in a study of blood T cell repertoires in COVID-19. Generated by immunoSEQ multiplex PCR, the TCRdb table keeps only in-frame clones and is missing some. The table shows roughly 200,000 clones, with roughly 86% occurring only once. The source material was PBMCs or T cells enriched from blood (not recorded which). These receptor sequences come from a woman aged 25 to 39 who had recovered from COVID-19.

The rearrangement links TRBV7-2 to TRBJ2-6, with D perhaps TRBD1 (6 bases). The CDR3 has 19 amino acids. Trimming removed 6 bases at V and 2 bases at J, with 23 bases between. CDR1 is SGHTA, CDR2 FQGNSA, per germline. The CDR3 protein is CASSSPGQRSGPGANVLTF. The DNA of the CDR3 is TGTGCCAGCAGTTCACCTGGACAGAGGTCAGGCCCTGGGGCCAACGTCCTGACTTTC. Drawing the rest from reference TRBV7-2 and TRBJ2-6, the complete variable domain is GAGVSQSPSNKVTEKGKDVELRCDPISGHTALYWYRQSLGQGLEFLIYFQGNSAPDKSGLPSDRFSAERTGGSVSTLTIQRTQQEDSAVYLCASSSPGQRSGPGANVLTFGAGSRLTVL.

J is TRBJ2-1 and V is TRBV28; 14 bases line up with TRBD2. The germline V gene has CDR1 MDHEN and CDR2 SYDVKM. The CDR3 is 16 residues long. J lost 0 bases, V lost 5 bases, and 0 bases had no gene match. The CDR3 loop reads CASSGTSGGSYNEQFF. DNA for the CDR3: TGTGCCAGCAGTGGGACTAGCGGGGGCTCCTACAATGAGCAGTTCTTC.

The V and J genes are TRBV28 and TRBJ1-4; 7 positions agree with TRBD1. Losses at the gene ends were 3 bases for V and 0 bases for J; bases not matched to a gene: 4. CDR3 size: 16 residues. Germline loops: CDR1 MDHEN, CDR2 SYDVKM. The CDR3 DNA reads as TGTGCCAGCAGTTTCCCCCAGGGGGCAACTAATGAAAAACTGTTTTTT. This codes for CASSFPQGATNEKLFF. The complete variable domain, with remaining parts taken from reference TRBV28 and TRBJ1-4, reads DVKVTQSSRYLVKRTGEKVFLECVQDMDHENMFWYRQDPGLGLRLIYFSYDVKMKEKGDIPEGYSVSREKKERFSLILESASTNQTSMYLCASSFPQGATNEKLFFGSGTQLSVL.

CDR3 coding DNA: TGTGCCAGCAGGTTTCCGGGACAGGGTCGGACTGAAGCTTTCTTT. Encoded protein: CASRFPGQGRTEAFF. The chain has TRBV2 and TRBJ1-1; the match to TRBD1 covers 9 bases. After removal of 6 bases from V and 5 bases from J, the junction contained 10 bases not matched to a gene. The V gene's germline CDR1 is SNHLY and CDR2 FYNNEI. The CDR3 consists of 15 residues.

J is TRBJ1-5 and V is TRBV5-4; D may be TRBD1 (5 bases). From germline, CDR1 is SGHNT and CDR2 YYREEE (reference sequence). V was cut by 0 bases and J by 1 base, with 11 bases left in between. The CDR3 covers 16 residues. CDR3 nucleotide sequence: TGTGCCAGCAGCTTGGGGGGCGGGGGAAGCAATCAGCCCCAGCATTTT. Its protein is CASSLGGGGSNQPQHF.

This chain connects TRBV7-9 to TRBJ2-5; possible D gene TRBD2, 6 bases. CDR1 is SEHNR and CDR2 is FQNEAQ in the germline V gene (reference sequence). The CDR3 loop spans 12 amino acids. Trimming took 8 bases from V and 5 from J, leaving 12 bases between them. Here the CDR3 reads CASSGGGETQYF. CDR3 DNA sequence: TGTGCCAGCTCCGGGGGAGGTGAGACCCAGTACTTC. The whole variable domain, filled in from reference TRBV7-9 and TRBJ2-5, reads DTGVSQNPRHKITKRGQNVTFRCDPISEHNRLYWYRQTLGQGPEFLTYFQNEAQLEKSRLLSDRFSAERPKGSFSTLEIQRTEQGDSAMYLCASSGGGETQYFGPGTRLLVL.

Turning to this clone: At the DNA level, this CDR3 is encoded by other sequences in the same sample as well. The chain joins TRBV7-6 to TRBJ2-5, with D tentatively TRBD2 (5 bases). The V and J ends lost 2 bases and 5 bases respectively, with 6 bases between them. The V gene's germline CDR1 is SGHVS and CDR2 FNYEAQ. The CDR3 covers 12 residues. The CDR3 protein is CASSLRGETQYF. In nucleotides, the CDR3 is TGTGCCAGCAGCTTACGCGGGGAGACCCAGTACTTC.

This clone has just one count. V gene TRBV6-4 combines with J gene TRBJ2-1; weak D call: TRBD2 (5 bases). Between the trimmed V and J ends, which lost 4 bases and 1 base, there was a span of 11 bases. This CDR3 region has 15 residues. Germline values: CDR1 MRHNA, CDR2 SNTAGT. The DNA of the CDR3 is TGTGCCAGCAGTGCAAGCGGAGGTTCCTACAATGAGCAGTTCTTC. The encoded protein is CASSASGGSYNEQFF.

The J gene is TRBJ1-2, the V gene TRBV29-1, with a possible D match to TRBD1 (6 bases). V dropped 4 bases and J dropped 6 bases, with 18 bases sitting between them. The CDR3 spans 14 residues. CDR1 and CDR2 (germline): SQVTM, ANQGSEA. CDR3 nucleotides: TGCAGCGTTGGGCCGAGGGGGGGATCAAATGGCTACACCTTC. It encodes CSVGPRGGSNGYTF.

V usage is TRBV29-1 and J usage is TRBJ1-2; possibly TRBD1 for D (5 bases). Germline V CDR1 and CDR2: SQVTM, ANQGSEA. V was shortened by 6 bases and J by 5 bases, with 13 bases between the two germline ends. This CDR3 is 12 amino acids long. This CDR3 reads CSVIREQYGYTF. CDR3 sequence (DNA): TGCAGCGTGATCAGGGAACAGTATGGCTACACCTTC. The entire variable domain, with the rest obtained from reference TRBV29-1 and TRBJ1-2, is as follows: SAVISQKPSRDICQRGTSLTIQCQVDSQVTMMFWYRQQPGQSLTLIATANQGSEATYESGFVIDKFPISRPNLTFSTLTVSNMSPEDSSIYLCSVIREQYGYTFGSGTRLTVV.

This chain joins TRBV28 and TRBJ2-5, with D perhaps TRBD2 (7 bases). The V and J ends lost 7 bases and 2 bases respectively, with 14 bases between them. In germline, CDR1 is MDHEN, CDR2 SYDVKM. This CDR3 has 14 residues. CDR3 loop: CASTFGGPQETQYF. The CDR3 nucleotides read TGTGCCAGCACCTTCGGGGGGCCACAAGAGACCCAGTACTTC.

CDR3 in DNA: TGTGCCAGAAACACATTCCCCGGGACTAGCGGTAACTACGAGCAGTACTTC. Protein product: CARNTFPGTSGNYEQYF. The chain combines TRBV28 with TRBJ2-7, with 11 bases aligning to TRBD2. Trimming cost V 9 bases and J 3 bases; bases outside gene matches: 16. From germline, CDR1 is MDHEN and CDR2 SYDVKM. This CDR3 contains 17 residues.

The chain combines TRBV19 with TRBJ1-2; D call uncertain. This CDR3 region has 11 residues. The V end lost 5 bases, the J end lost 4 bases, and 5 bases lay between the germline ends. Germline V gives CDR1 LNHDA, CDR2 SQIVND (reference sequence). The CDR3 region has the DNA TGTGCCAGTAGTGCGGCCTATGGCTACACCTTC. Amino acids: CASSAAYGYTF.

V is TRBV27 and J is TRBJ2-3, with 10 bases aligning to TRBD2. CDR3 length: 15 amino acids. V lost 5 bases and J lost 6; bases outside the gene matches: 8. CDR1 and CDR2 (germline): MNHEY, SMNVEV (reference sequence). CDR3 DNA: TGTGCCAGCAGTACCCCCGGGACTAGCGCCGATACGCAGTATTTT. Residues: CASSTPGTSADTQYF.

The J gene is TRBJ2-5, the V gene TRBV9, with 8 bases lining up with TRBD2. This CDR3 is built from 17 residues. V was clipped by 3 bases and J by 1 base; unmatched bases: 11. The V gene's germline CDR1 is SGDLS and CDR2 YYNGEE. The CDR3 loop is CASSGSTSGIVQETQYF. The CDR3 DNA reads TGTGCCAGCAGCGGCTCAACTAGCGGAATAGTCCAAGAGACCCAGTACTTC.